These 24 T cell receptor beta chains came from one sample sequenced in a study of blood T cell repertoires in COVID-19. Sequenced by immunoSEQ multiplex PCR; TCRdb stores in-frame clones only, minus some. The sample yields hundreds of thousands of clones, 70% to 90% seen once. Sequenced input: peripheral blood. Source of these receptors: a woman in her fifties or sixties with COVID-19, enrolled during active disease.

The V call is TRBV5-4, the J call TRBJ1-2; D perhaps matches TRBD1 (6 bases). V was shortened by 1 base and J by 3 bases, with 10 bases between the two germline ends. Germline V lookup: CDR1 SGHNT, CDR2 YYREEE (reference sequence). CDR3 length equals 14 residues. CDR3 DNA sequence: TGTGCCAGCAGCTTGCAGACAGGCGACTATGGCTACACCTTC. It is translated as CASSLQTGDYGYTF.

This rearrangement joins TRBV6-5 to TRBJ1-1; D is undetermined. The CDR3 extends over 14 amino acids. V lost 6 bases, J lost 4 bases, and 15 bases lay in between. CDR1 is MNHEY, CDR2 SVGAGI, per germline. The CDR3 region is CASSRTSRGTEAFF. The CDR3 DNA follows: TGTGCCAGCAGCCGCACGTCCCGAGGCACTGAAGCTTTCTTT.

The chain carries TRBV15 and TRBJ2-3; TRBD1 is a possible D gene (6 bases). The CDR3 sequence is 16 residues long. CDR1 is LNHNV, CDR2 YYDKDF, per germline (reference sequence). Trimming removed 3 bases at V and 2 bases at J, with 15 bases between. CDR3 sequence: CATSRDRQNLTDTQYF. The CDR3 nucleotides read TGTGCCACCAGCAGGGACAGACAGAATCTCACAGATACGCAGTATTTT.

The chain carries TRBV5-1 and TRBJ1-1, with 8 nucleotides matching TRBD1. The trim removed 0 bases at V and 11 bases at J, leaving 12 bases unmatched. Germline CDR1 SGHRS, CDR2 YFSETQ. The CDR3 covers 15 residues. The CDR3 here is CASSLDGGQGRSAFF. The CDR3 DNA reads as TGCGCCAGCAGCTTGGACGGAGGACAGGGCCGCTCGGCTTTCTTT.

The CDR3 here is CASSLAQVGAQETQYF. In DNA, the CDR3 is TGTGCCAGCAGCTTAGCGCAGGTGGGCGCCCAAGAGACCCAGTACTTC. The J gene is TRBJ2-5, the V gene TRBV7-2; D is unresolved. The V and J ends lost 0 bases and 1 base respectively, with 12 bases between them. The germline V gene encodes CDR1 SGHTA and CDR2 FQGNSA. The CDR3 length is 16 residues.

The chain uses TRBV5-8 and TRBJ1-5; perhaps TRBD1 as D (6 bases). The CDR3 is made up of 15 amino acids. V lost 0 bases to trimming and J lost 6 bases, with 13 bases between them. The germline V gene encodes CDR1 SGHTS and CDR2 YDEGEE. For the CDR3, the DNA is TGTGCCAGCAGCTTGGCTCCCGGACAGAGTCAGCCCCAGCATTTT. Its protein is CASSLAPGQSQPQHF.

Concerning this clone: The junction departs from germline at one end; a sequencing error may be responsible. The chain joins TRBV28 to TRBJ2-2, with D perhaps TRBD1 (5 bases). The CDR3 is 14 residues long. Germline V gene lookup returns CDR1 MDHEN and CDR2 SYDVKM. The CDR3: CASSLWTSGGELFF. CDR3 in DNA: TGTGCCAGCAGTCTATGGACCTCAGGGGGGGAGCTGTTTTTT.

The chain is built from TRBV11-3 and TRBJ2-1; TRBD2 matches 7 bases. The CDR3 runs 14 residues. Germline-derived CDR1 and CDR2 are SGHNT and YENEEA. J was trimmed by 8 bases and V by 5 bases; bases with no gene match: 9. As DNA, the CDR3 is TGTGCCAGCAGCGCAGGGCGGGGGAGCGATGAGCAGTTCTTC. This codes for CASSAGRGSDEQFF.

This clone appeared a few times. The chain combines TRBV30 with TRBJ1-1; tentatively, D is TRBD1 (5 bases). The germline gives CDR1 GTSNPN, CDR2 SVGIG (reference sequence). CDR3 size: 14 residues. The V and J ends lost 3 bases and 6 bases respectively, with 17 bases between them. DNA of the CDR3: TGTGCCTGGAGCCGCGGGACCTCGGGCCCTGAAGCTTTCTTT. Translation gives CAWSRGTSGPEAFF.

This sequence joins TRBV9 and TRBJ2-1; D unresolved. The V end was cut by 2 bases, the J end by 1 base, with 10 bases between. This CDR3 comprises 15 residues. Germline lookup yields CDR1 SGDLS and CDR2 YYNGEE. CDR3 amino acids: CASSVLAYSYNEQFF. DNA for the CDR3: TGTGCCAGCAGCGTTTTAGCCTATTCCTACAATGAGCAGTTCTTC.

About this clone: The same CDR3 also results from other DNA sequences found in this sample. This chain joins TRBV9 and TRBJ1-1; no definite D call. Deletions cut 0 bases from V and 1 base from J, with 4 bases between. The CDR3 consists of 13 residues. The V gene's germline CDR1 is SGDLS and CDR2 YYNGEE. Here the CDR3 reads CASSVDSNTEAFF. CDR3 sequence (DNA): TGTGCCAGCAGCGTAGACTCGAACACTGAAGCTTTCTTT.

This clone showed up just a few times. V and J are TRBV30 and TRBJ1-6; D perhaps matches TRBD1 (5 bases). Germline CDR1 GTSNPN, CDR2 SVGIG (reference sequence). This CDR3 region has 15 residues. The V and J ends lost 1 base and 8 bases respectively, with 15 bases between them. The CDR3 here is CAWSARGGGDSPLHF. As DNA, the CDR3 is TGTGCCTGGAGTGCCCGGGGTGGAGGGGATTCACCCCTCCACTTT.

The rearrangement joins TRBV19 to TRBJ1-2; 7 bases are shared with TRBD1. Trimming at V came to 3 bases and at J to 8 bases, leaving 9 bases not matched to a gene. The length of the CDR3 is 14 residues. CDR1 and CDR2 from the germline V gene are LNHDA and SQIVND (reference sequence). CDR3 nucleotides: TGTGCCAGTAGTATCCCATCCACAGGGGCAGGCTACACCTTC. This codes for CASSIPSTGAGYTF.

J is TRBJ1-2 and V is TRBV28; D unresolved. The CDR3 is 11 amino acids. Germline lookup yields CDR1 MDHEN and CDR2 SYDVKM. Trimming took off 6 bases at V and 7 bases at J, with 9 bases between the two ends. CDR3 protein: CASSGIGGYTF. The CDR3 nucleotides read TGTGCCAGCAGCGGTATTGGTGGCTACACCTTC.

The rearrangement links TRBV9 to TRBJ1-1; D gene unclear. The CDR3 loop spans 13 amino acids. V was trimmed by 0 bases and J by 6 bases, leaving 9 bases between them. CDR1 SGDLS and CDR2 YYNGEE come from the germline V gene. The CDR3 sequence is CASSVGPEPEAFF. The DNA for the CDR3 is TGTGCCAGCAGCGTAGGCCCAGAACCTGAAGCTTTCTTT.

J is TRBJ2-3 and V is TRBV27; maybe TRBD2 (7 bases). Germline V gene data show CDR1 as MNHEY and CDR2 as SMNVEV (reference sequence). Trimming removed 10 bases from V and 6 bases from J, with 23 bases in between. The CDR3 consists of 15 residues. The CDR3 spells CATSRGTGGRDTQYF. The CDR3 DNA follows: TGTGCCACTTCAAGGGGAACGGGGGGCCGGGATACGCAGTATTTT.

This rearrangement joins TRBV23-1 to TRBJ2-3, with TRBD2 matching over 14 bases. TRBV23-1 falls under the ORF class, with uncertain function. The trim removed 3 bases at V and 0 bases at J, leaving 5 bases unmatched. This CDR3 region has 18 residues. Here the CDR3 reads CASSHRGLAGVSTDTQYF. The CDR3 bases are TGCGCCAGCAGTCACCGGGGACTAGCGGGGGTGAGCACAGATACGCAGTATTTT.

The rearrangement joins TRBV30 to TRBJ2-1; D gene unclear. Germline-derived CDR1 and CDR2 are GTSNPN and SVGIG (reference sequence). The V and J ends lost 4 bases and 4 bases respectively, with 8 bases between them. The length of the CDR3 is 12 residues. Here the CDR3 reads CAWTTVYNEQFF. CDR3 coding DNA: TGTGCCTGGACTACCGTATACAATGAGCAGTTCTTC.

This chain connects TRBV18 to TRBJ1-2, with 10 nucleotides matching TRBD1. The V and J ends lost 0 bases and 2 bases, in that order; junction bases with no gene match: 0. Germline assignment: CDR1 KGHSH and CDR2 LQKENI. CDR3 length: 15 amino acids. The CDR3 nucleotides read TGTGCCAGCTCACCACCGGGACAGGGGAACTATGGCTACACCTTC. It codes for CASSPPGQGNYGYTF.

V usage is TRBV30 and J usage is TRBJ2-7, with 9 positions matching TRBD1. The CDR3 has 16 residues. Germline loops: CDR1 GTSNPN, CDR2 SVGIG (reference sequence). V was clipped by 1 base and J by 4 bases; unmatched bases: 11. The CDR3 protein is CAWSAPGQGKIYEQYF. The CDR3 coding sequence is TGTGCCTGGAGTGCCCCGGGACAGGGAAAAATTTACGAGCAGTACTTC.

The J gene is TRBJ1-4, the V gene TRBV6-5; 7 bases align to TRBD1. Germline-derived CDR1 and CDR2 are MNHEY and SVGAGI. CDR3 length: 15 amino acids. The junction had 3 bases not matched to a gene; V was cut back by 0 bases and J by 5 bases. The CDR3 here is CASSYSIQGNEKLFF. The CDR3 DNA reads TGTGCCAGCAGTTACTCGATACAGGGGAATGAAAAACTGTTTTTT.

This clone occurred a few times. The V call is TRBV4-2, the J call TRBJ1-4; 9 bases align to TRBD1. In germline, CDR1 is LGHNA, CDR2 YNFKEQ. V trimming: 4 bases; J trimming: 8 bases; junction bases outside the gene matches: 11. This CDR3 is 16 amino acids long. CDR3 amino acids: CASSPSGQGREEKLFF. CDR3 in DNA: TGTGCCAGCAGCCCGTCGGGACAGGGCCGAGAGGAAAAACTGTTTTTT.

This chain links TRBV28 with TRBJ1-1, with no clear D. V was cut by 5 bases and J by 5 bases, with 9 bases left in between. The CDR3 is 12 residues long. The V gene's germline CDR1 is MDHEN and CDR2 SYDVKM. CDR3 residues: CASSHQRTEAFF. In DNA form, the CDR3 reads TGTGCCAGCAGTCATCAACGGACTGAAGCTTTCTTT.

The V call is TRBV12-5, the J call TRBJ2-2, with 7 positions matching TRBD2. With 6 bases clipped from V and 1 base from J, the junction kept 11 bases outside the gene matches. The germline V gene has CDR1 LGHNT and CDR2 FRNRAP. The CDR3 covers 17 residues. In DNA, the CDR3 is TGTGCTAGTGGGGGACTAACGGGGAATCGGAACACCGGGGAGCTGTTTTTT. It specifies CASGGLTGNRNTGELFF.